The subject of this entry is one TCR beta chain. Its antigen is still unknown. The data were obtained in a study of T cell repertoires in cytomegalovirus infection. Across the whole study: Based on public TCR beta signatures, there were indications of CMV infection and of a matching HLA type.

TCRdb re-called the reads with MiXCR, one entry per CDR3 protein. The sample has fewer than 850,000 distinct CDR3 sequences; just under 30% are singletons. The junction had 8 bases not matched to a gene; V was cut back by 0 bases and J by 0 bases. This CDR3 has 19 residues. CDR1 and CDR2 (germline): MNHEY, SVGEGT. The TCR was taken from a human donor in good health (CMV status not recorded). Some clones in this sample may be carry-over from other donors' samples. The specimen comprised cultured CD8+ T cells from PBMCs, sampled from culture after CMV antigen stimulation. V is TRBV6-2 or TRBV6-3 and J is TRBJ2-6; TRBD1 matches 7 bases. The CDR3 here is CASSYSNTGVGSGANVLTF. CDR3 DNA sequence: TGTGCCAGCAGTTACTCGAATACAGGGGTGGGCTCTGGGGCCAACGTCCTGACTTTC.